The clone carrying this T cell receptor beta chain has a count of ten or more. A second roughly 6 to 11 cycle PCR used barcoded and J-beta primers. TCRdb passed the 5' RACE reads through MiXCR, listing each CDR3 protein once. The repertoire consists of about 1.7 million distinct CDR3 sequences, with 28% occurring once and the leading ten covering approximately 7.7%. Caucasian individuals from Russia who were healthy and aged about 6 to 95 acted as donors. Each sample yielded at least 7 million isolated PBMCs. V shed 5 bases and J shed 5 bases, with 15 bases lying between them. The CDR3 length is 13 residues. CDR1 SQVTM and CDR2 ANQGSEA come from the germline V gene. The data were obtained in a study of blood T cells in healthy people across ages.

The sequenced material came from blood. This chain links TRBV29-1 with TRBJ2-5; D is uncertain. This clonotype was obtained from a woman aged 25 to 39 in good health. CDR3 nucleotides: TGCAGCGTTCACGCCAGGTTCGGGGAGACCCAGTACTTC. Translation: CSVHARFGETQYF.